This entry concerns a single T cell receptor beta chain. Use of 60 Vbeta and 13 Jbeta primers characterized the PCR. Produced via immunoSEQ multiplex PCR; TCRdb's table is partial and in-frame only. The data show 80,000 to 95,000 clones, with roughly 63% seen just once and around 6.6% held by the top ten. This sample stems from a study of cytomegalovirus exposure and HLA in healthy donors. Losses at the gene ends were 7 bases for V and 9 bases for J; bases not matched to a gene: 15. This CDR3 is built from 15 residues. In germline, CDR1 is MNHNS, CDR2 SASEGT. The chain employs TRBV6-1 and TRBJ2-3, with 8 bases identical to TRBD2. The source is a young woman in good health and CMV-seronegative. The source material was PBMCs. The chain's CDR3 is CASTSSGPNPGTQYF. The CDR3 DNA sequence: TGTGCCAGCACCTCTAGCGGGCCCAATCCAGGGACGCAGTATTTT.